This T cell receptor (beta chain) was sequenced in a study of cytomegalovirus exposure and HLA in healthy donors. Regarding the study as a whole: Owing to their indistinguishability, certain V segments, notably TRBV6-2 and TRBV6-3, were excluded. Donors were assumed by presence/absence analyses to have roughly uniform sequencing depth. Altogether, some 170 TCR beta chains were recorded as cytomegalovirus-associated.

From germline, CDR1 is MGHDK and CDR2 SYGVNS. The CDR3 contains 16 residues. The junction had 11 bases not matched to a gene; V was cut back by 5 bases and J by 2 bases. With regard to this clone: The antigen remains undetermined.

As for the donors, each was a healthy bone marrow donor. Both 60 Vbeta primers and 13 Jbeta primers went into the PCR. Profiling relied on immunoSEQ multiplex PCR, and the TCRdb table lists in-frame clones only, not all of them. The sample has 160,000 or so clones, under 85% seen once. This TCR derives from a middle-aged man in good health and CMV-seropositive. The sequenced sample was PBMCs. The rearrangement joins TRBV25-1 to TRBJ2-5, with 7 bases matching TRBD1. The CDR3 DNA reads TGTGCCAGCAGTCTTTCTAACAGGGGACGGCAAGAGACCCAGTACTTC. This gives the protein CASSLSNRGRQETQYF.